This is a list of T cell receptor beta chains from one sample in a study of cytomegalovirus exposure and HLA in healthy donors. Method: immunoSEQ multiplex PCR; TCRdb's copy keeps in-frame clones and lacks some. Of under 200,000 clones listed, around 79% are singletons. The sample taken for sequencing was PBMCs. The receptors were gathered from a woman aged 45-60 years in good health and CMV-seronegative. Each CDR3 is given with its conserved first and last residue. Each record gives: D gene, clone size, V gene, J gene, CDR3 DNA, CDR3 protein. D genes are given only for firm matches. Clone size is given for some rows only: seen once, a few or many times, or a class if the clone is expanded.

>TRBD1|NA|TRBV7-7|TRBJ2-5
TGTGCTAGCAGCTTTACCAGGGGGACGCAAGAGACCCAGTACTTC
CASSFTRGTQETQYF
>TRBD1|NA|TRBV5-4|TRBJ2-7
TGTGCCAGCAGCTTGGGAACAGGGGGCAGGTACGAGCAGTACTTC
CASSLGTGGRYEQYF
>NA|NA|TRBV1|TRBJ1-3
TGCACCAGCAGCCAAAAGGGGGCTAAGGGAAACACCATATATTTT
CTSSQKGAKGNTIYF
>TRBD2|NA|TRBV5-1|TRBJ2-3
TGCGCCAGCAGCTCCGGGACTAGCGGGGCAGATACGCAGTATTTT
CASSSGTSGADTQYF
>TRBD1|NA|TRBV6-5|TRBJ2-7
TGTGCCAGCAGTTACTCGCCAGGGGGTTACGAGCAGTACTTC
CASSYSPGGYEQYF
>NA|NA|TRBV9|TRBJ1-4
TGTGCCAGCAGCGTAGGTGGGGGGATGAGTGAAAAACTGTTTTTT
CASSVGGGMSEKLFF
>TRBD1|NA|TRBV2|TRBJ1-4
TGTGCCAGTAGACAGGGGAGGGGTGAAAAACTGTTTTTT
CASRQGRGEKLFF
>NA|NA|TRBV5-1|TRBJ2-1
TGCGCCAGCAGCTTAGGCGGACATAATGAGCAGTTCTTC
CASSLGGHNEQFF
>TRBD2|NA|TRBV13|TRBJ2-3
TGTGCCAGCAGCACCGCCGGACTAGCTAGCACAGATACGCAGTATTTT
CASSTAGLASTDTQYF
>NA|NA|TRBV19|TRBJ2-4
TGTGCCAGTAGAGGGGCTGGAATAGCCAAAAACATTCAGTACTTC
CASRGAGIAKNIQYF
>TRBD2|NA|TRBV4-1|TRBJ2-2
TGCGCCAGCGGAGGGCTAGCGGGATTTCCCGGGGAGCTGTTTTTT
CASGGLAGFPGELFF
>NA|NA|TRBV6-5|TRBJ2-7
TGTGCCAGCGGTTACGTTGGAGCCCCCTACGAGCAGTACTTC
CASGYVGAPYEQYF
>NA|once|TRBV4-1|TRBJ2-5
TGCGCCAGCAGCCCGCTCCCCGGGAACCTCGCCCAGTACTTC
CASSPLPGNLAQYF
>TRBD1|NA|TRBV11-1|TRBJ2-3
TGTGCCAGCAGCTTGTCAGGGGGCGCTTCCACAGATACGCAGTATTTT
CASSLSGGASTDTQYF
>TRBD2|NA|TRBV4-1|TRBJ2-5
TGCGCCAGCAGCCAAGCGGGGCTAGCTAGCGGACAAGAGACCCAGTACTTC
CASSQAGLASGQETQYF
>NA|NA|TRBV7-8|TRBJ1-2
TGTGCCAGCAGCTTAAGGACGGCCGGAGGCTATGGCTACACCTTC
CASSLRTAGGYGYTF
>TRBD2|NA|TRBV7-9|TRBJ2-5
TGTGCCAGCAGCCGGACTAGCGGGGGAGAGACCCAGTACTTC
CASSRTSGGETQYF
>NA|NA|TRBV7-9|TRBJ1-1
TGTGCCAGCAGCTTAGCGGAGGAGGGGGAAGCTTTCTTT
CASSLAEEGEAFF
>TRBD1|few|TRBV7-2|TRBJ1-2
TGTGCCAGCAGCGCCGACAGGGGGCATGACTACACCTTC
CASSADRGHDYTF
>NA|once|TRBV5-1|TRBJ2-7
TGCGCCAGCAGCTTGGAACTAAACCGCTACGAGCAGTACTTC
CASSLELNRYEQYF
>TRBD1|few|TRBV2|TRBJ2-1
TGTGCCAGCACAAGGACAGGGGGCTCCGGTGAGCAGTTCTTC
CASTRTGGSGEQFF
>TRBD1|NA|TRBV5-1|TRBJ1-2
TGCGCCAGCAGCTTGGCCAATGACAGGGGGGTCGGCTACACCTTC
CASSLANDRGVGYTF
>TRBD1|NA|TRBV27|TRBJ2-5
TGTGCCAGCGGCCGGGACAGGGGGGAGACCCAGTACTTC
CASGRDRGETQYF
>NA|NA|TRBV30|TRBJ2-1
TGTGCCTGGAGTGTATGGGCCAGGGAGCAGTTCTTC
CAWSVWAREQFF
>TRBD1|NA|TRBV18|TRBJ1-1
TGTGCCAGCTCACCAATGGGACAGGGGGACACTGAAGCTTTCTTT
CASSPMGQGDTEAFF
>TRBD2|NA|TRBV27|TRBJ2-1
TGTGCCAGCAGTTCCCTAGCGGGAGGGCCGTCCTACAATGAGCAGTTCTTC
CASSSLAGGPSYNEQFF
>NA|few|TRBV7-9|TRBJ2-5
TGTGCCAGCAGCTTTAGGGGGGGACAAGAGACCCAGTACTTC
CASSFRGGQETQYF
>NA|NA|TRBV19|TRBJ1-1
TGTGCCAGTAGTTTGAGGATGATAACTGAAGCTTTCTTT
CASSLRMITEAFF
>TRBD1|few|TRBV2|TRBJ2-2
TGTGCCATCCGGACAGGGGATTACACCGGGGAGCTGTTTTTT
CAIRTGDYTGELFF
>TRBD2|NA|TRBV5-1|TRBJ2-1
TGCGCCAGCAGCCCAGGGACTAGCGGTTCCTACAATGAGCAGTTCTTC
CASSPGTSGSYNEQFF
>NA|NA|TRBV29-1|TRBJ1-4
TGCAGCGTTATGGGAGCTAATGAAAAACTGTTTTTT
CSVMGANEKLFF
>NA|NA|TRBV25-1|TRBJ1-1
TGTGCCAGCAGTGCAACGGACTGGGGTGAAGCTTTCTTT
CASSATDWGEAFF
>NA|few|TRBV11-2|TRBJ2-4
TGTGCCAGCAGCCTGGAGGCCATCCGAGCGATAGCCAAAAACATTCAGTACTTC
CASSLEAIRAIAKNIQYF
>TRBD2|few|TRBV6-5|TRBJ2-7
TGTGCCAGCAGGGGACTAGCGGATACCTACGAGCAGTACTTC
CASRGLADTYEQYF
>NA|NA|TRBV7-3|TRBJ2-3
TGTGCCAGCAGCCCATCCCGGGGAGATACGCAGTATTTT
CASSPSRGDTQYF
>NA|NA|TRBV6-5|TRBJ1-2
TGTGCCAGCAGTTACGGTCCGGGGATGATTGGCTACACCTTC
CASSYGPGMIGYTF
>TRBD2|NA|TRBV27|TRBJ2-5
TGTGCCAGCAGTGGGGGACTAGCGGGAGTAGGAGAGACCCAGTACTTC
CASSGGLAGVGETQYF
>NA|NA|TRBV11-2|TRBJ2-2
TGTGCCAGCAGCTTAGGCGGGGGCGCGGGCACCGGGGAGCTGTTTTTT
CASSLGGGAGTGELFF
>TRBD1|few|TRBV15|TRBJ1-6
TGTGCCACCAGCGGACAGGGAGGATCACCCCTCCACTTT
CATSGQGGSPLHF
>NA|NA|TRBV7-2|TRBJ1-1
TGTGCCAGTCTAACGGGGAACACTGAAGCTTTCTTT
CASLTGNTEAFF
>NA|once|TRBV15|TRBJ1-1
TGTGCCACCAGCAGAGACAGGGGTAGTAGCACTGAAGCTTTCTTT
CATSRDRGSSTEAFF
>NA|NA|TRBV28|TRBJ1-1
TGTGCCAGCAGTTTAAGTTGGGCTTACACTGAAGCTTTCTTT
CASSLSWAYTEAFF
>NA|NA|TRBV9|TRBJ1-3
TGTGCCAGCAGCCTCATTGGTAGGGGCACATCTGGAAACACCATATATTTT
CASSLIGRGTSGNTIYF
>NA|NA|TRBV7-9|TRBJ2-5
TGTGCCAGCAGCCCCTGGGGGGGCGGGGAGACCCAGTACTTC
CASSPWGGGETQYF
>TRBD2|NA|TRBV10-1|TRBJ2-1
TGCGCCAGCAGACACCCGGGACTAGCGGGCTCCTACAATGAGCAGTTCTTC
CASRHPGLAGSYNEQFF
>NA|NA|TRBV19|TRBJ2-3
TGTGCCAGTAGTATCGGACTCTTTCTCCCAGATACGCAGTATTTT
CASSIGLFLPDTQYF
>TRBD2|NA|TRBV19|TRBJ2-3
TGTGCCAGTAGTATCCCCGGGACTAGCGGGTTTTCAGATACGCAGTATTTT
CASSIPGTSGFSDTQYF
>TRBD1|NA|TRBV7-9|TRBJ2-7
TGTGCCAGCAGCTTAGGACAGGGGATTAACTACGAGCAGTACTTC
CASSLGQGINYEQYF
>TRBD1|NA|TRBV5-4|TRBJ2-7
TGTGCCAGCACCGACAGGGGGTCCTACGAGCAGTACTTC
CASTDRGSYEQYF
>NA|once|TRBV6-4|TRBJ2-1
TGTGCCAGCAGTGACTCGGCAGGGAATCACTACAATGAGCAGTTCTTC
CASSDSAGNHYNEQFF
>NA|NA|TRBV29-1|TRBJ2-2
TGCAGCGCAAGATATCCTTCCGGGTCCCTTCTGAACACCGGGGAGCTGTTTTTT
CSARYPSGSLLNTGELFF
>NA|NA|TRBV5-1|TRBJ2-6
TGCGCCAGCAGCTTGGCACGACAAGGGGCGCGTGGGGCCAACGTCCTGACTTTC
CASSLARQGARGANVLTF
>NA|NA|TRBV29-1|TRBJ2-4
TGCAGCGTTAGTGAGACTGGGGCCAAAAACATTCAGTACTTC
CSVSETGAKNIQYF
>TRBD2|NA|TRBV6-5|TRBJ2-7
TGTGCCAGCAGAGGGACTAGTACCTACGAGCAGTACTTC
CASRGTSTYEQYF
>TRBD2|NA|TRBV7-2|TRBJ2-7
TGTGCCAGCGGGGGGACTAGCGGGTTCTCCTACGAGCAGTACTTC
CASGGTSGFSYEQYF